This T cell receptor (beta chain) was obtained from a study of human T cells and chemical hapten exposure. Looked up from germline, CDR1 is MDHEN and CDR2 is SYDVKM. The CDR3 runs to 15 residues. Losses at the gene ends were 2 bases for V and 5 bases for J; bases not matched to a gene: 6. Stated time point: patch test 1, 2 weeks after DPC sensitization. Treatment indicated: therapeutic diphenylcyclopropenone sensitization with weekly scalp DPC. TCRdb reprocessed the RACE reads with MiXCR, giving one entry per CDR3 protein. The table records 80,000 to 95,000 distinct CDR3 sequences, around 10% of them present only once. In this sample, this clonotype turned up a few times.

V and J are TRBV28 and TRBJ2-3; 8 nucleotides line up with TRBD2. This TCR was recovered from a woman between 50 and 59 years old with alopecia areata. Some clones in this sample may be carry-over from other donors' samples. The sample here was whole blood, taken in connection with sensitization to the hapten diphenylcyclopropenone (DPC). Here the CDR3 DNA reads TGTGCCAGCAGTTTAGTTGCTAGCGGGTTAGATACGCAGTATTTT. Encoded protein: CASSLVASGLDTQYF. The full variable domain, completed using reference TRBV28 and TRBJ2-3, is DVKVTQSSRYLVKRTGEKVFLECVQDMDHENMFWYRQDPGLGLRLIYFSYDVKMKEKGDIPEGYSVSREKKERFSLILESASTNQTSMYLCASSLVASGLDTQYFGPGTRLTVL.